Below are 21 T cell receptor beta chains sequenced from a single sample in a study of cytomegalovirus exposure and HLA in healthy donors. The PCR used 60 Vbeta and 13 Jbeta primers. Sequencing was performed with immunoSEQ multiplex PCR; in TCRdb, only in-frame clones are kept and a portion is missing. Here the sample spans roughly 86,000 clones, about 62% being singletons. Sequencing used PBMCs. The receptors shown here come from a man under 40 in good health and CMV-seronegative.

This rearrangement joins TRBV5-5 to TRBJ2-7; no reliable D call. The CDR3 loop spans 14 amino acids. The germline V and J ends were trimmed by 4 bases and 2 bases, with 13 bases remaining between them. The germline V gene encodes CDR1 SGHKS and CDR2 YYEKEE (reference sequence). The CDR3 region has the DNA TGTGCCAGCAGCCCTCAGATAGCCGCCTACGAGCAGTACTTC. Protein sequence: CASSPQIAAYEQYF.

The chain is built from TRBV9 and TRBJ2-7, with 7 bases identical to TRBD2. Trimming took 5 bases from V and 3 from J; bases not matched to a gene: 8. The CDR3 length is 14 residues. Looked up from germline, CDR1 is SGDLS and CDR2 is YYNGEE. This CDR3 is CASRGIAGRYEQYF. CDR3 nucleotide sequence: TGTGCCAGCAGAGGTATAGCGGGCCGCTACGAGCAGTACTTC.

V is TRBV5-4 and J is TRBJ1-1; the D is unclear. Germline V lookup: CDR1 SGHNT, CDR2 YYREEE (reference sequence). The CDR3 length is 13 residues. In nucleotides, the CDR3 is TGTGCGGTATGGGGAGCAATGAACACTGAAGCTTTCTTT. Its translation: CAVWGAMNTEAFF.

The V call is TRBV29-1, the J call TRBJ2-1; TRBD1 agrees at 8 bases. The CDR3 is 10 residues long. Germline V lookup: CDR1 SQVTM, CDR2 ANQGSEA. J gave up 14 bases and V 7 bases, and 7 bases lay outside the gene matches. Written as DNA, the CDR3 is TGCAGCGGAAGACAGGGGCCTGAGTTCTTC. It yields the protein CSGRQGPEFF.

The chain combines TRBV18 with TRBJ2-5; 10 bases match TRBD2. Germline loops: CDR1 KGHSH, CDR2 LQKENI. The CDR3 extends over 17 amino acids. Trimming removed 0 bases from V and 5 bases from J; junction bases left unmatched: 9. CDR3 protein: CASSPPRSGGAAETQYF. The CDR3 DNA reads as TGTGCCAGCTCACCACCGCGGAGCGGGGGGGCCGCGGAGACCCAGTACTTC.

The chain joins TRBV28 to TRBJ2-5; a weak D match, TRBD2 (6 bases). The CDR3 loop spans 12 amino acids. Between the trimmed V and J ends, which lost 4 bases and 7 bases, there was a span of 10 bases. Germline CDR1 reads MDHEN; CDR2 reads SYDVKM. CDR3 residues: CASSWDSRTQYF. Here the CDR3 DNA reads TGTGCCAGCAGTTGGGACTCCAGGACCCAGTACTTC.

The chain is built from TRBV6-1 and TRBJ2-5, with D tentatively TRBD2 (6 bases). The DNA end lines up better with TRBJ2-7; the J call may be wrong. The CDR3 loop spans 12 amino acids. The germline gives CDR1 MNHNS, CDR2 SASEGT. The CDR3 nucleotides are TGTGCCACCCGGTGGGACTTCAACGAGCAGTACTTC. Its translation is CATRWDFNEQYF.

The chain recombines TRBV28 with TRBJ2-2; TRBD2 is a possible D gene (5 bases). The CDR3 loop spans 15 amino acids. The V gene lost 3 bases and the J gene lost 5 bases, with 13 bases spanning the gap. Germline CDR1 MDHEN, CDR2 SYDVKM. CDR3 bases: TGTGCCAGCAGTTTGAGTGGGAGATCTACCGGGGAGCTGTTTTTT. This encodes CASSLSGRSTGELFF.

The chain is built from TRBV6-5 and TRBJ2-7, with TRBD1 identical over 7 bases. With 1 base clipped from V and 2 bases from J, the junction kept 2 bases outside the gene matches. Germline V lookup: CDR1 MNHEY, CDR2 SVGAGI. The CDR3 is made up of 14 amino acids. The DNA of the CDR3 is TGTGCCAGCAGTTACTGGCAGGGGGCCTACGAGCAGTACTTC. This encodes CASSYWQGAYEQYF.

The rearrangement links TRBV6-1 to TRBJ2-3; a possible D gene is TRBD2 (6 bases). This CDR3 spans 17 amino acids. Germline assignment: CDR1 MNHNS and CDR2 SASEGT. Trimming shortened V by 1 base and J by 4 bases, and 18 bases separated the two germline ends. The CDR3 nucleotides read TGTGCCAGCAGTGAAGTCATCGGGTCGGGGGTCGCAGATACGCAGTATTTT. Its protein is CASSEVIGSGVADTQYF.

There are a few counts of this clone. CDR3 coding DNA: TGTGCCAGTAGTTCCCTATGGGGAGGGCAGAGCTCCTACAATGAGCAGTTCTTC. This gives the protein CASSSLWGGQSSYNEQFF. This chain joins TRBV19 and TRBJ2-1; 7 bases line up with TRBD2. Losses at the gene ends were 5 bases for V and 0 bases for J; bases not matched to a gene: 13. There are 18 residues in the CDR3. Germline CDR1 reads LNHDA; CDR2 reads SQIVND (reference sequence).

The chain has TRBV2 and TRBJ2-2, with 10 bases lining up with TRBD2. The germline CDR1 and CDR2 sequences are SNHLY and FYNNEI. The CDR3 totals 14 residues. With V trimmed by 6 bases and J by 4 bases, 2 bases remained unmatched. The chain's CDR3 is CASRTSGLTGELFF. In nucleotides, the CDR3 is TGTGCCAGCAGGACTAGCGGGCTCACCGGGGAGCTGTTTTTT.

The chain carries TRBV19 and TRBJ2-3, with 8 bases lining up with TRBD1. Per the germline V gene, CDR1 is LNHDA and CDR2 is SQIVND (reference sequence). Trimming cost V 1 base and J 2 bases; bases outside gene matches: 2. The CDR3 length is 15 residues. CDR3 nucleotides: TGTGCCAGTAGTATAGGGGACAGGCCCACAGATACGCAGTATTTT. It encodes CASSIGDRPTDTQYF.

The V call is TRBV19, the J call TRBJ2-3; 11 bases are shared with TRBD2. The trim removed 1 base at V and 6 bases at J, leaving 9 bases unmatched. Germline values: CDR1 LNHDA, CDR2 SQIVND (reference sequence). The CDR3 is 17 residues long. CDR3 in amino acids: CASSIGLTSGRLDTQYF. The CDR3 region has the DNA TGTGCCAGTAGTATAGGCCTAACTAGCGGGAGACTCGATACGCAGTATTTT.

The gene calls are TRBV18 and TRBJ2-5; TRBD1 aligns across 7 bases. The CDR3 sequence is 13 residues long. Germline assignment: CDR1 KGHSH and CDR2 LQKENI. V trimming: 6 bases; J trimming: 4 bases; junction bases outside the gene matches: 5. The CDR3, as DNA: TGTGCCAGCTCCACCGACAGGGCAGAGACCCAGTACTTC. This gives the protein CASSTDRAETQYF.

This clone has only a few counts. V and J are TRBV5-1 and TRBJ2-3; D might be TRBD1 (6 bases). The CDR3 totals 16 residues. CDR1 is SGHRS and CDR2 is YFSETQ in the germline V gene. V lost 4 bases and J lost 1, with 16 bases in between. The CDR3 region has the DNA TGCGCCAGCAGCCCAGGTCTGGACAGCCGCACAGATACGCAGTATTTT. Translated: CASSPGLDSRTDTQYF.

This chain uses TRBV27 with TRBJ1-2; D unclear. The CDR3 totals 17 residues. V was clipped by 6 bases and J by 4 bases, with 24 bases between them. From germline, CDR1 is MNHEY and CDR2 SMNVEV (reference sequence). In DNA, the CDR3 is TGTGCCAGCAGCCCAACCTCAGACCCCGGAGTTCGCTATGGCTACACCTTC. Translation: CASSPTSDPGVRYGYTF.

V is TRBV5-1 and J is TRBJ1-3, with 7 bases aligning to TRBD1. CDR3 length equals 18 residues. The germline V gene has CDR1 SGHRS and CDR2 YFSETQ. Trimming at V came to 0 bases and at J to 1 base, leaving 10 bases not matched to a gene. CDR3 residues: CASSLAPTGAYSGNTIYF. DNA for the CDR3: TGCGCCAGCAGCTTGGCCCCTACAGGGGCTTATTCTGGAAACACCATATATTTT.

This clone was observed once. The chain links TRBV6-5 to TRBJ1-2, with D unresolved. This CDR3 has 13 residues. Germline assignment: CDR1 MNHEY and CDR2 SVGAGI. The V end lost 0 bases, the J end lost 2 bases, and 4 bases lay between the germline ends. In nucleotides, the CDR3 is TGTGCCAGCAGTTACTCCCAAAACTATGGCTACACCTTC. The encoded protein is CASSYSQNYGYTF.

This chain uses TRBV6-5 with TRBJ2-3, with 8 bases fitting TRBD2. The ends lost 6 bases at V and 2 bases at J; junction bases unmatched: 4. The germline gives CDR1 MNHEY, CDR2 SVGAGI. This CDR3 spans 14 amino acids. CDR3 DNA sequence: TGTGCCAGCAGCCTACTAGCGGACACAGATACGCAGTATTTT. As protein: CASSLLADTDTQYF.

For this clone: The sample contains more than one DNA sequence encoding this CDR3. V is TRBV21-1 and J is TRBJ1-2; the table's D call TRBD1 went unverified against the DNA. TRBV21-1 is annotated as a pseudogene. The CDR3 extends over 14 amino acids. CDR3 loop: CASSKVPRNYGYTF. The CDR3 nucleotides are TGTGCCAGCAGCAAAGTTCCCAGGAATTATGGCTACACCTTC.